The present entry profiles one TCR beta chain with its context. This clonotype showed up just a few times. Its antigen is unknown. The sample holds no much larger clone one base away, and base qualities are not on file. These reads were obtained on an Illumina HiSeq 1500. The raw public data were reprocessed by TCRdb itself: fastp quality trimming at Q25, MiXCR clonotype calling, in-frame beta chains only. Here each entry gathers all rows of one CDR3 protein and keeps the most common genes and DNA. For this sample there are roughly 230,000 distinct CDR3 sequences; approximately 13% appear just once. The top ten clones comprise 1.6% of the sample. The data belong to a study of T cell repertoires in cytomegalovirus infection (dated by TCRdb to between 2018 and 2021). Looking at the study overall: Donor HLA type was relevant to the analysis, as public TCR beta signatures indicated carriage of CMV infection together with the matching HLA type. Paper-wide results and their limitations: In both this cohort and an independent roughly 350-donor cohort, the cumulative frequency of public TCR beta family members distinguished carriers of CMV infection plus the relevant HLA type. The ex vivo response was dominated by HLA-C-restricted CMV-specific TCR beta clonotypes, which also provided the single most frequent clonotype in two of eight donors.

The sequencing input was PBMCs. The receptor was isolated from a human donor in good health (CMV status not recorded). Some clones in this sample may be carry-over from other donors' samples.

DNA sequence: TGTGCCAGCAGCTTTAGGGGCTCCTACGAGCAGTACTTC. It codes for CASSFRGSYEQYF. The receptor chain draws on TRBV5-4 and TRBJ2-7, with a tentative D gene TRBD1 over 5 matching bases. Reading from cysteine to phenylalanine, the CDR3 counts 13 amino acids. The entry retains the CDR3 DNA only, 39 bases that are in frame from base 1. The trim is 2 bases for V and 0 bases for J, with a gap of 6 bases between the germline ends. Per the germline V gene (reference sequence), SGHNT is the CDR1 and YYREEE is the CDR2.